A selection of T cell receptor beta chains follows, all from one sample in a study of T cell changes during pregnancy in multiple sclerosis. TCRdb keeps only in-frame clones here, not all; method: immunoSEQ multiplex PCR. Of 90,000 to 100,000 clones in the sample, around 90% were seen once. The sample in question was peripheral blood, obtained after pregnancy. The receptor set was obtained from a female donor in good health, enrolled as a control in a pregnancy study. CDR3s include the opening cysteine and the closing phenylalanine or tryptophan. A D gene is named only where the DNA matches it firmly. Expanded clones get a size class; other rows say once, few or many, or leave the size out.

TRBJ2-7 TRBV19 NA 16 TRBD1 TGTGCCAGTAGTTCCCTAGGACAGGGCTTCTCCTACGAGCAGTACTTC CASSSLGQGFSYEQYF
TRBJ1-2 TRBV7-3 NA 15 TRBD1 TGTGCCAGCAGCCCGACCGGACAGGGCAACTATGGCTACACCTTC CASSPTGQGNYGYTF
TRBJ1-6 TRBV19 NA 13 TRBD1 TGTGCCACGGGGGACAGACAAAATTCACCCCTCCACTTT CATGDRQNSPLHF
TRBJ1-1 TRBV19 NA 15 NA TGTGCCAGTAGTGGGGGGGGAGCCGCGTACACTGAAGCTTTCTTT CASSGGGAAYTEAFF
TRBJ2-7 TRBV18 NA 14 NA TGTGCCAGCTCACCACCTAGGGGGTCGTACGAGCAGTACTTC CASSPPRGSYEQYF
TRBJ1-5 TRBV19 NA 15 TRBD1 TGTGCCAGTAAGCTTGACAGGGGGCTGAATCAGCCCCAGCATTTT CASKLDRGLNQPQHF
TRBJ2-7 TRBV28 NA 17 NA TGTGCCAGCAGTTTATCACCTACCGGGACACCTCCCTACGAGCAGTACTTC CASSLSPTGTPPYEQYF
TRBJ2-5 TRBV9 NA 16 TRBD2 TGTGCCAGCAGCGTAGCGGAAGCGGGGGCACAAGAGACCCAGTACTTC CASSVAEAGAQETQYF
TRBJ1-4 TRBV7-9 NA 14 TRBD1 TGTGCCAGCAGCTTGGGACAGGGAAGCGAAAAACTGTTTTTT CASSLGQGSEKLFF
TRBJ2-1 TRBV5-1 NA 12 NA TGCGCCAGCAGCTTGACAAACAATGAGCAGTTCTTC CASSLTNNEQFF
TRBJ1-2 TRBV6-5 NA 15 TRBD1 TGTGCCAGCAGTTACTCGGGGACAGGGGGCTATGGCTACACCTTC CASSYSGTGGYGYTF
TRBJ2-5 TRBV4-1 NA 12 TRBD1 TGCGCCAGTACAGGGGATTTCGAGACCCAGTACTTC CASTGDFETQYF
TRBJ2-7 TRBV27 once 15 TRBD2 TGTGCCAGCAGTTTGACTAGCGGGGTTCTCTACGAGCAGTACTTC CASSLTSGVLYEQYF
TRBJ2-2 TRBV5-5 NA 15 NA TGTGCCAGCAGCTCGAACTATTTAGGCGGCGGGGAGCTGTTTTTT CASSSNYLGGGELFF
TRBJ1-1 TRBV19 NA 11 NA TGTGCCAGTAGCTCGGCAGGGCTGGCTTTCTTT CASSSAGLAFF
TRBJ2-1 TRBV5-6 NA 15 NA TGTGCCAGCAGCTTGGTACGGGAGTCCTACAATGAGCAGTTCTTC CASSLVRESYNEQFF
TRBJ2-4 TRBV5-1 few 14 TRBD1 TGCGCCAGCAGCTTGGGGACAGGGGGGGACATTCAGTACTTC CASSLGTGGDIQYF
TRBJ1-4 TRBV4-1 once 14 NA TGCGCCAGCAGCCCCCCACAACGTATTGAAAAACTGTTTTTT CASSPPQRIEKLFF
TRBJ1-5 TRBV6-5 NA 14 TRBD1 TGTGCCAGCAGCCCCGGGACAGGGGTCCAGCCCCAGCATTTT CASSPGTGVQPQHF
TRBJ2-1 TRBV7-2 NA 15 TRBD2 TGTGCCAGCAGCCCGGGAGGGGGATCCTACAATGAGCAGTTCTTC CASSPGGGSYNEQFF
TRBJ1-1 TRBV19 once 13 NA TGTGCCAGTAGTAGCAGGGGTAACACTGAAGCTTTCTTT CASSSRGNTEAFF
TRBJ2-7 TRBV6-1 once 15 TRBD1 TGTGCCAGCAGTAGCGACAGGGTTAGGCCCTACGAGCAGTACTTC CASSSDRVRPYEQYF
TRBJ2-1 TRBV27 NA 12 NA TGTGCCAGCAGTTTATCACGAGGTGAGCAGTTCTTC CASSLSRGEQFF
TRBJ2-1 TRBV4-1 once 16 NA TGCGCCAGCAGCCCTACGGGACTCACTCACTACAATGAGCAGTTCTTC CASSPTGLTHYNEQFF
TRBJ2-1 TRBV19 NA 16 TRBD1 TGTGCCAGTAGTATGGGAAGGGACAGCGTATACAATGAGCAGTTCTTC CASSMGRDSVYNEQFF
TRBJ1-1 TRBV28 NA 16 TRBD1 TGTGCCAGCAGTCCACAGGGGCGATTTTTGAACACTGAAGCTTTCTTT CASSPQGRFLNTEAFF
TRBJ2-1 TRBV6-1 NA 14 TRBD1 TGTGCCAGCACTGGGACAGGGGGCTACAATGAGCAGTTCTTC CASTGTGGYNEQFF
TRBJ2-7 TRBV4-1 once 13 NA TGCGCCAGCAGCCAAGAGTTGACATCCGAGCAGTACTTC CASSQELTSEQYF
TRBJ2-7 TRBV29-1 NA 11 NA TGCAGCGTTAGGGGTTCCTACGAGCAGTACTTC CSVRGSYEQYF
TRBJ2-7 TRBV15 NA 15 TRBD2 TGTGCCACCAGCAGAGATCCGGGAGGGGAGTACGAGCAGTACTTC CATSRDPGGEYEQYF
TRBJ2-2 TRBV15 few 21 TRBD2 TGTGCCACCAGCAGAACCTCCGGGACTAGCGGATTTTGGAGGACCACCGGGGAGCTGTTTTTT CATSRTSGTSGFWRTTGELFF
TRBJ1-2 TRBV7-3 NA 15 NA TGTGCCAGCAGCTCCAACTCATTCGACATCTATGGCTACACCTTC CASSSNSFDIYGYTF
TRBJ2-1 TRBV9 NA 19 NA TGTGCCAGCAGCGCGCTTTCGGGGGCGACAGGGGAGGGATACAATGAGCAGTTCTTC CASSALSGATGEGYNEQFF
TRBJ2-1 TRBV4-1 NA 15 TRBD1 TGCGCCAGCAGCCAGGGACAGGGGATCGACAATGAGCAGTTCTTC CASSQGQGIDNEQFF
TRBJ1-2 TRBV18 NA 16 TRBD1 TGTGCCAGCTCACCACCGTCGACAGGGAGTATCTATGGCTACACCTTC CASSPPSTGSIYGYTF
TRBJ2-1 TRBV5-1 NA 18 TRBD2 TGCGCCAGCAGCTTGGTTCTAGCGGGGGGGCCATCGTCCAATGAGCAGTTCTTC CASSLVLAGGPSSNEQFF
TRBJ2-7 TRBV11-2 NA 15 TRBD1 TGTGCCAGCAGGGAGCCGGGACAGGGCCCCTACGAGCAGTACTTC CASREPGQGPYEQYF
TRBJ1-2 TRBV19 NA 17 TRBD1 TGTGCCAGTAGTAACCCCCCCTGGACAGGACCCAACTATGGCTACACCTTC CASSNPPWTGPNYGYTF
TRBJ2-1 TRBV7-8 NA 15 TRBD2 TGTGCCAGCACCCCGGGACTAGCGGGAGGGCATGAGCAGTTCTTC CASTPGLAGGHEQFF
TRBJ1-4 TRBV10-3 NA 15 TRBD1 TGTGCCATCAGGCTTTTGTACAGGGGGGGGGAAAAACTGTTTTTT CAIRLLYRGGEKLFF
TRBJ1-3 TRBV5-4 NA 14 NA TGTGCCAGCAGCGAGGCGGGCCTCGGAAACACCATATATTTT CASSEAGLGNTIYF
TRBJ1-3 TRBV19 NA 14 NA TGTGCCAGTAGGGCGGTCAGCTCTGGAAACACCATATATTTT CASRAVSSGNTIYF
TRBJ1-1 TRBV7-8 few 14 TRBD1 TGTGCCAGCAGCCAAGACAGGGGAGGAACTGAAGCTTTCTTT CASSQDRGGTEAFF
TRBJ2-1 TRBV10-3 NA 15 TRBD1 TGTGCCACTAGAGGACAGGGATCGTCGTACAATGAGCAGTTCTTC CATRGQGSSYNEQFF
TRBJ1-2 TRBV4-1 NA 13 NA TGCGCCAGCAGCCTCCAAGGCGGGGCGAGCTACACCTTC CASSLQGGASYTF
TRBJ1-2 TRBV27 NA 14 NA TGTGCCAGCAGTCAGTTAGGACAGCATTATGGCTACACCTTC CASSQLGQHYGYTF
TRBJ1-4 TRBV7-2 once 13 NA TGTGCCAGTAGGCGGGGGGAGGGTGAAAAACTGTTTTTT CASRRGEGEKLFF
TRBJ2-7 TRBV19 NA 14 NA TGTGCCAGTAGTATTCAGGGCCTAACCTACGAGCAGTACTTC CASSIQGLTYEQYF
TRBJ1-1 TRBV6-5 NA 13 NA TGTGCCAGCAGTTACTCGACCCAGGTTGAAGCTTTCTTT CASSYSTQVEAFF
TRBJ2-1 TRBV6-1 NA 14 TRBD2 TGTGCCAGCAGTCAGACTAGCGGGAGCGGTGAGCAGTTCTTC CASSQTSGSGEQFF
TRBJ1-6 TRBV6-5 NA 14 NA TGTGCCAGCAGCAGTGAGGGAGGGAGTTCACCCCTCCACTTT CASSSEGGSSPLHF
TRBJ2-7 TRBV30 NA 13 TRBD1 TGTGCCTGGAGTCGACAGGGGCTGGACGAGCAGTACTTC CAWSRQGLDEQYF
TRBJ2-7 TRBV11-2 NA 15 TRBD1 TGTGCCAGCAGCTTAGGGTCCGGGACAGGGTTTGTGCAGTACTTC CASSLGSGTGFVQYF
TRBJ1-1 TRBV27 NA 13 NA TGTGCCAGCACCCGAGGGGGGGGCACTGAAGCTTTCTTT CASTRGGGTEAFF
TRBJ2-1 TRBV27 NA 11 TRBD1 TGTGCCAGCAGTGACAGGGTGGGGCAGTTCTTC CASSDRVGQFF
TRBJ2-3 TRBV13 NA 17 NA TGTGCCAGCAGCTTCGGGTCCCAGGGCTCGGCCGGGGATACGCAGTATTTT CASSFGSQGSAGDTQYF
TRBJ2-4 TRBV7-6 NA 14 NA TGTGCCAGCAGCTTCAGGGCAGGGGAAAACATTCAGTACTTC CASSFRAGENIQYF